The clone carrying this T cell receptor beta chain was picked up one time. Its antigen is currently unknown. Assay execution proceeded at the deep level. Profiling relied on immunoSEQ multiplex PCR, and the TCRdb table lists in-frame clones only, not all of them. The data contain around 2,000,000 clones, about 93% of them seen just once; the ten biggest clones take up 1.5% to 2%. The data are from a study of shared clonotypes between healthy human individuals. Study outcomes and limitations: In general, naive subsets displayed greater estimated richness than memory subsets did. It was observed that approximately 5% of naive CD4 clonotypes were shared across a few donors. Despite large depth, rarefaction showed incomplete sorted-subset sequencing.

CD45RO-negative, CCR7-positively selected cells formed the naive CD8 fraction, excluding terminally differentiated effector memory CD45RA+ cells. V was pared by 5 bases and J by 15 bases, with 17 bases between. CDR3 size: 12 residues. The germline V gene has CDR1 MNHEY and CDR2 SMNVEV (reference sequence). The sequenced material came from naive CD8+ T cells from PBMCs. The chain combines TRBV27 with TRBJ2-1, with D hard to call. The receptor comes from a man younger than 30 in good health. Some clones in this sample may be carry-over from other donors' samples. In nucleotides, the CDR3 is TGTGCCAGCAGTCCTGACTGGCACCCGAGGTTCTTC. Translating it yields CASSPDWHPRFF.